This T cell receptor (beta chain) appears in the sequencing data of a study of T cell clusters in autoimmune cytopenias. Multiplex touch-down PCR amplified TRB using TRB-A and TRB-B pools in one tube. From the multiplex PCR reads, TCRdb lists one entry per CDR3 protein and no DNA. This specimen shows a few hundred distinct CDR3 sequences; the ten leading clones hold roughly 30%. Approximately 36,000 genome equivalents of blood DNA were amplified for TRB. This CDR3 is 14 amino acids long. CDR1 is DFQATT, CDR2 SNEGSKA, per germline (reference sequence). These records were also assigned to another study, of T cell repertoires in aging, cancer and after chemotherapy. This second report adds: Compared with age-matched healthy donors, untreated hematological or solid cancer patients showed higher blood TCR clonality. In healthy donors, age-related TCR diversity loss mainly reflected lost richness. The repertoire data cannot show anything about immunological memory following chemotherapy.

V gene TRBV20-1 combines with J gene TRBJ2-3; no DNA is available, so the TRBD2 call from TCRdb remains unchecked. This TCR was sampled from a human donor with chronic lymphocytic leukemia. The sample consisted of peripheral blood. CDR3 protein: CSASAGEITDTQYF.